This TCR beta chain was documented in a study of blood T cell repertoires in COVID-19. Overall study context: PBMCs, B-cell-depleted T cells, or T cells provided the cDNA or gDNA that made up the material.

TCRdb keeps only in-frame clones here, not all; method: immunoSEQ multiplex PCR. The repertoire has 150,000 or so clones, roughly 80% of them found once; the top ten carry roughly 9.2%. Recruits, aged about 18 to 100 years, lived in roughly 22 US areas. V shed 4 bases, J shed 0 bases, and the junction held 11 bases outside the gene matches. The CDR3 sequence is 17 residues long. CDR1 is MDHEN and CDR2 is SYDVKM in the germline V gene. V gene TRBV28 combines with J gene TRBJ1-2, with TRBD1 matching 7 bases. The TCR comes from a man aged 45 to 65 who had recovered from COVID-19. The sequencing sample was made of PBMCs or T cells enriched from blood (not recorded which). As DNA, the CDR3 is TGTGCCAGCAGTTCCAAAAGGGGGCCCCCAACTAACTATGGCTACACCTTC. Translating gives CASSSKRGPPTNYGYTF.